The 31 T cell receptor beta chains below were found in one sample sequenced in a study of blood T cells in healthy people across ages. With a J-beta primer mix and a sample-barcoded 5' primer, a second PCR ran about 7 to 12 cycles. One entry per CDR3 protein results from TCRdb running MiXCR on the 5' RACE reads. Among about 680,000 distinct CDR3 sequences listed, roughly 50% were seen once. The specimen sequenced was blood. The receptor set was obtained from a woman aged 55-75 years in good health.

This rearrangement joins TRBV10-3 to TRBJ2-1, with unresolved D. This CDR3 contains 16 residues. Germline V gene data show CDR1 as ENHRY and CDR2 as SYGVKD. V was clipped by 2 bases and J by 0 bases, with 11 bases between them. The DNA for the CDR3 is TGTGCCATCAGTGAGGGGGTATGGAGCTCCTACAATGAGCAGTTCTTC. This gives the protein CAISEGVWSSYNEQFF.

Here the CDR3 DNA reads TGCGCCAGCAAGGGGGACAGGAATTCACCCCTCCACTTT. Residues: CASKGDRNSPLHF. This chain joins TRBV10-2 and TRBJ1-6; 8 positions agree with TRBD1. The germline gives CDR1 WSHSY, CDR2 SAAADI. J gave up 7 bases and V 7 bases, and 3 bases lay outside the gene matches. The CDR3 has 13 residues.

This clonotype occurred a few times. This chain uses TRBV3-1 with TRBJ2-5; TRBD2 matches at 10 bases. The trim removed 2 bases at V and 11 bases at J, leaving 17 bases unmatched. The germline V gene has CDR1 LGHDT and CDR2 YNNKEL (reference sequence). This CDR3 is 17 amino acids long. The CDR3 sequence is CASSQPTGTSVGNEQYF. CDR3 DNA sequence: TGTGCCAGCAGCCAACCTACCGGGACTAGCGTCGGTAATGAGCAGTACTTC.

V is TRBV4-2 and J is TRBJ2-7; D not resolved. The V and J ends lost 1 base and 2 bases respectively, with 12 bases between them. CDR3 length: 15 residues. The V gene's germline CDR1 is LGHNA and CDR2 YNFKEQ. The CDR3 region has the DNA TGTGCCAGCAGCCAAGGAGTAGACCTACCCTACGAGCAGTACTTC. Its translation is CASSQGVDLPYEQYF.

V gene TRBV20-1 combines with J gene TRBJ2-1; the match to TRBD2 covers 11 bases. The CDR3 is 13 residues long. CDR1 and CDR2 from the germline V gene are DFQATT and SNEGSKA (reference sequence). The trim removed 7 bases at V and 4 bases at J, leaving 3 bases unmatched. The DNA of the CDR3 is TGCAGTGTTGGACTAGCGGGTTACAATGAGCAGTTCTTC. As protein: CSVGLAGYNEQFF.

V is TRBV20-1 and J is TRBJ2-4; 7 positions agree with TRBD1. The germline gives CDR1 DFQATT, CDR2 SNEGSKA (reference sequence). This CDR3 is built from 14 residues. V was clipped by 5 bases and J by 5 bases; unmatched bases: 9. CDR3 sequence reads: CSAGPTGVQNIQYF. The CDR3 bases are TGCAGTGCTGGGCCTACAGGGGTCCAAAACATTCAGTACTTC.

The rearrangement links TRBV14 to TRBJ1-1, with 7 bases matching TRBD1. Per germline, CDR1 SGHDN and CDR2 FVKESK. V was pared by 1 base and J by 5 bases, with 7 bases of the junction left unmatched. This CDR3 is 15 amino acids long. This CDR3 is CASSQGRGLGTEAFF. CDR3 sequence (DNA): TGTGCCAGCAGCCAAGGGAGGGGGCTTGGGACTGAAGCTTTCTTT.

This clonotype was counted a few times. The V and J genes are TRBV20-1 and TRBJ2-3; D is unresolved. This CDR3 contains 11 residues. The V and J ends lost 5 bases and 6 bases respectively, with 9 bases between them. Germline lookup yields CDR1 DFQATT and CDR2 SNEGSKA (reference sequence). The CDR3 loop is CSASLGDTQYF. CDR3 in DNA: TGCAGTGCTTCTCTAGGGGATACGCAGTATTTT.

The chain combines TRBV7-6 with TRBJ1-3, with TRBD1 as a possible D gene (5 bases). The V gene's germline CDR1 is SGHVS and CDR2 FNYEAQ. The CDR3 has 16 amino acids. The V end lost 2 bases, the J end lost 3 bases, and 14 bases lay between the germline ends. The CDR3 loop is CASSLTAAGLGNTIYF. DNA for the CDR3: TGTGCCAGCAGCTTAACGGCAGCGGGGCTTGGAAACACCATATATTTT.

The rearrangement joins TRBV27 to TRBJ2-1; a possible D gene is TRBD1 (6 bases). The CDR3 runs to 15 residues. From germline, CDR1 is MNHEY and CDR2 SMNVEV (reference sequence). Trimming pared 6 bases from V and 2 bases from J, leaving 14 bases between. The CDR3 nucleotides read TGTGCCAGCAGCTTCCGGACAGCACCCTACAATGAGCAGTTCTTC. This gives the protein CASSFRTAPYNEQFF.

In this sample, this clonotype turned up a few times. The CDR3 sequence: CASSQGTLAGGITDTQYF. CDR3 sequence (DNA): TGCGCCAGCAGCCAAGGAACCTTAGCGGGAGGGATCACAGATACGCAGTATTTT. The chain uses TRBV4-3 and TRBJ2-3, with TRBD2 matching 11 bases. Germline loops: CDR1 LGHNA, CDR2 YSLEER. The CDR3 has 18 amino acids. V shed 1 base and J 2 bases; nucleotides not matched to a gene: 8.

This clonotype was observed a few times. The J gene is TRBJ2-1, the V gene TRBV7-2; D not certain. Germline-derived CDR1 and CDR2 are SGHTA and FQGNSA. The CDR3 is 14 amino acids. V was shortened by 0 bases and J by 13 bases, with 16 bases between the two germline ends. The DNA for the CDR3 is TGTGCCAGCAGCTTAGCCTCCGATCTAGGTACCCAGTTCTTC. Its translation: CASSLASDLGTQFF.

This clonotype turned up a few times. The CDR3 bases are TGTGCCAGCAGCCCATCAGCGGGAGAAGGTTACGAGCAGTACTTC. Translating it yields CASSPSAGEGYEQYF. This rearrangement joins TRBV7-2 to TRBJ2-7; 8 nucleotides line up with TRBD2. Germline trimming cut 5 bases from V and 4 bases from J; bases unmatched to any gene: 10. Looked up from germline, CDR1 is SGHTA and CDR2 is FQGNSA. The CDR3 totals 15 residues.

This clonotype was recorded a few times. The J gene is TRBJ2-3, the V gene TRBV2, with D hard to call. V was pared by 2 bases and J by 6 bases, with 12 bases between. Germline CDR1 and CDR2: SNHLY and FYNNEI. The CDR3 has 14 residues. This CDR3 is CASSELSRRDTQYF. The CDR3 DNA is TGTGCCAGCAGTGAATTAAGTCGTCGGGATACGCAGTATTTT. Supplemented by reference TRBV2 and TRBJ2-3, the full variable domain reads EPEVTQTPSHQVTQMGQEVILRCVPISNHLYFYWYRQILGQKVEFLVSFYNNEISEKSEIFDDQFSVERPDGSNFTLKIRSTKLEDSAMYFCASSELSRRDTQYFGPGTRLTVL.

This clonotype was observed a single time. The chain uses TRBV12-3 or TRBV12-4 and TRBJ2-5; TRBD2 matches at 8 bases. V lost 6 bases to trimming and J lost 1 base; unmatched junction nucleotides: 7. CDR3 size: 15 residues. CDR3 sequence: CASSYTSGTQETQYF. DNA for the CDR3: TGTGCCAGCAGCTACACTAGCGGAACCCAAGAGACCCAGTACTTC.

Of note for this clonotype: Since no conserved phenylalanine or tryptophan closes the CDR3, a read error is the likely cause. The chain has TRBV29-1 and TRBJ2-1; D gene uncertain. Trimming cost V 4 bases and J 3 bases, with 7 bases left between them. Germline values: CDR1 SQVTM, CDR2 ANQGSEA. CDR3 length: 12 amino acids. The CDR3 bases are TGCAGCGTTGTGGCTAGCTACAATGAGCAGTTCTTA. This codes for CSVVASYNEQFL.

The V call is TRBV4-2, the J call TRBJ2-1, with TRBD2 matching over 11 bases. Germline loops: CDR1 LGHNA, CDR2 YNFKEQ. V trimming: 1 base; J trimming: 15 bases; junction bases outside the gene matches: 5. The CDR3 covers 13 residues. CDR3 amino acids: CASSQVTSGSRFF. DNA for the CDR3: TGTGCCAGCAGCCAAGTTACTAGCGGGAGTCGGTTCTTC.

This clonotype showed up just a few times. J is TRBJ2-5 and V is TRBV29-1, with a tentative D call TRBD2 (6 bases). CDR1 and CDR2 (germline): SQVTM, ANQGSEA. Between the trimmed V and J ends, which lost 4 bases and 1 base, there was a span of 16 bases. The CDR3 has 15 residues. Here the CDR3 DNA reads TGCAGCGTTGGAGGGCAGGGAGGTGCCCAAGAGACCCAGTACTTC. Amino acid sequence: CSVGGQGGAQETQYF.

This clonotype has just a few counts. The rearrangement joins TRBV9 to TRBJ2-1, with 7 bases identical to TRBD2. From germline, CDR1 is SGDLS and CDR2 YYNGEE. The CDR3 totals 17 residues. V trimming: 4 bases; J trimming: 0 bases; junction bases outside the gene matches: 10. CDR3 loop: CASSWGSGHSSYNEQFF. The CDR3 DNA is TGTGCCAGCAGCTGGGGTAGCGGGCACAGCTCCTACAATGAGCAGTTCTTC.

This clonotype has just a few counts. The CDR3 loop is CASSLVRRDRNQETQYF. The CDR3 DNA reads as TGTGCCAGCAGCTTAGTAAGGCGGGACAGGAACCAAGAGACCCAGTACTTC. The J gene is TRBJ2-5, the V gene TRBV7-2, with 8 bases fitting TRBD1. Germline CDR1 and CDR2: SGHTA and FQGNSA. V gave up 1 base and J gave up 0 bases; unmatched junction bases: 7. The CDR3 runs 17 residues.

In this sample, this clonotype turned up a few times. The CDR3 nucleotides read TGTGCCAGCAGTGACGGGAGGAGTCGGACAGATACGCAGTATTTT. Its translation: CASSDGRSRTDTQYF. The rearrangement links TRBV2 to TRBJ2-3, with 7 bases aligning to TRBD2. The ends lost 3 bases at V and 3 bases at J; junction bases unmatched: 6. CDR3 size: 15 residues. Germline assignment: CDR1 SNHLY and CDR2 FYNNEI. The full variable domain, in which reference TRBV2 and TRBJ2-3 provide the parts outside the CDR3, is EPEVTQTPSHQVTQMGQEVILRCVPISNHLYFYWYRQILGQKVEFLVSFYNNEISEKSEIFDDQFSVERPDGSNFTLKIRSTKLEDSAMYFCASSDGRSRTDTQYFGPGTRLTVL.

This chain links TRBV7-2 with TRBJ2-1; 9 positions match TRBD2. CDR1 is SGHTA and CDR2 is FQGNSA in the germline V gene. The CDR3 extends over 16 amino acids. The V and J ends lost 5 bases and 6 bases, in that order; junction bases with no gene match: 11. The CDR3 DNA reads as TGTGCCAGCAGCGTAGTCGGAGCGGGGGGCTTCAATGAGCAGTTCTTC. Its protein is CASSVVGAGGFNEQFF.

This clonotype was seen a handful of times. The rearrangement links TRBV20-1 to TRBJ2-3; 7 nucleotides match TRBD2. Trimming removed 4 bases from V and 2 bases from J; junction bases left unmatched: 6. The CDR3 spans 14 residues. Germline V gives CDR1 DFQATT, CDR2 SNEGSKA (reference sequence). CDR3 loop: CSAISGGPTDTQYF. The CDR3 bases are TGCAGTGCTATTTCGGGGGGACCCACAGATACGCAGTATTTT.

This sequence joins TRBV10-3 and TRBJ1-2, with a weak D call TRBD1 (6 bases). Germline-derived CDR1 and CDR2 are ENHRY and SYGVKD. The V gene lost 2 bases and the J gene lost 6 bases, with 19 bases spanning the gap. CDR3 length: 16 amino acids. The CDR3 spells CAISEGLGQLKNGYTF. CDR3 in DNA: TGTGCCATCAGTGAGGGTCTTGGACAGCTTAAAAATGGCTACACCTTC.

This sequence joins TRBV28 and TRBJ2-5; D is perhaps TRBD2 (5 bases). The J call could be wrong; TRBJ2-7 is a better fit for the DNA end. This CDR3 region has 14 residues. CDR1 and CDR2 from the germline V gene are MDHEN and SYDVKM. The CDR3 coding sequence is TGTGCCAGCAGTCCCGGGGTCACCTCGGGCGAGCAGTACTTC. Its translation: CASSPGVTSGEQYF.

Worth noting for this clonotype: Germline and junction disagree at one end, which may indicate a read error. This chain links TRBV4-2 with TRBJ2-5; 11 nucleotides align to TRBD1. The J call may be faulty, since TRBJ2-7 better matches the DNA end. Germline CDR1 and CDR2: LGHNA and YNFKEQ. The length of the CDR3 is 15 residues. The DNA of the CDR3 is TGTGTCAGCAGCCAAGACTGGACAGGGGGCTTCGAGCAGTACTTC. Protein sequence: CVSSQDWTGGFEQYF.

The chain links TRBV7-2 to TRBJ1-3; D uncertain. From germline, CDR1 is SGHTA and CDR2 FQGNSA. V was clipped by 2 bases and J by 4 bases, with 6 bases between them. This CDR3 region has 13 residues. The CDR3 coding sequence is TGTGCCAGCAGCTTACCCACGGGAAACACCATATATTTT. It is translated as CASSLPTGNTIYF.

This clonotype occurred once. The chain joins TRBV7-9 to TRBJ1-2; no definite D call. Between the trimmed V and J ends, which lost 9 bases and 8 bases, there was a span of 25 bases. The CDR3 is 15 residues long. Germline CDR1 and CDR2: SEHNR and FQNEAQ (reference sequence). The DNA for the CDR3 is TGTGCCAGTTTTCCCCCGGCGGGCCGTAACGAGGGCTACACCTTC. Translating it yields CASFPPAGRNEGYTF. Variable domain in full (rest from reference TRBV7-9 and TRBJ1-2): DTGVSQNPRHKITKRGQNVTFRCDPISEHNRLYWYRQTLGQGPEFLTYFQNEAQLEKSRLLSDRFSAERPKGSFSTLEIQRTEQGDSAMYLCASFPPAGRNEGYTFGSGTRLTVV.

The chain links TRBV7-3 to TRBJ2-1; no definite D call. Trimming stripped 2 bases from V and 5 bases from J, with 10 bases between. The germline gives CDR1 SGHTA, CDR2 FQGTGA. This CDR3 spans 14 amino acids. CDR3 amino acids: CASSLWVMDNEQFF. In nucleotides, the CDR3 is TGTGCCAGCAGCTTATGGGTGATGGACAATGAGCAGTTCTTC.

This clonotype has only a few counts. The V call is TRBV7-2, the J call TRBJ1-5, with D maybe TRBD1 (5 bases). CDR1 is SGHTA, CDR2 FQGNSA, per germline. The CDR3 extends over 14 amino acids. The V end lost 1 base, the J end lost 7 bases, and 11 bases lay between the germline ends. The CDR3 loop is CASSLVGDGQPQHF. DNA of the CDR3: TGTGCCAGCAGCTTAGTCGGGGACGGGCAGCCCCAGCATTTT. Using reference TRBV7-2 and TRBJ1-5 for the parts outside the CDR3, the full variable domain is GAGVSQSPSNKVTEKGKDVELRCDPISGHTALYWYRQSLGQGLEFLIYFQGNSAPDKSGLPSDRFSAERTGGSVSTLTIQRTQQEDSAVYLCASSLVGDGQPQHFGDGTRLSIL.

The sample holds a few counts of this clonotype. The rearrangement joins TRBV28 to TRBJ2-7; D is unclear. Judging by the DNA end, TRBJ2-5 fits better; the J call may be wrong. CDR3 length: 14 amino acids. Germline-derived CDR1 and CDR2 are MDHEN and SYDVKM. In DNA, the CDR3 is TGTGCCAGCAGTCCATTCCGGGACCAAGAGACCCAGTACTTC. Translated, it gives CASSPFRDQETQYF.